Sequencing of this TCR beta chain was carried out in a study of beta chain features in type 1 diabetes. Study results and caveats: The cDNA sequencing approach could over-represent high-TCR-expressing cells.

The CDR3 loop spans 14 amino acids. Germline CDR1 is ENHRY and CDR2 is SYGVKD. The germline V and J ends were trimmed by 6 bases and 1 base, with 10 bases remaining between them. CD45RO/CCR7/CD25/CD127/CD95/CD27 staining was used to isolate CD4+ naive, central memory, regulatory and stem cell-like memory cells by sorting. What was sequenced were expressed TCRB transcripts, since all of the isolated RNA had been reverse transcribed. Repertoires were generated with immunoSEQ multiplex PCR, while TCRdb's copy carries only in-frame clones and drops some. Among about 300,000 clones listed, 7% to 9% were seen once. With respect to this clone: The antigen is unknown. The same CDR3 also results from other DNA sequences found in this sample.

The specimen was central memory CD4+ T cells from blood. V gene TRBV10-3 combines with J gene TRBJ2-1; D might be TRBD2 (6 bases). The sequence came from a woman between 18 and 29 years old in good health. CDR3 coding DNA: TGTGCCATCAGCTATAGCGGTTCCTACAATGAGCAGTTCTTC. Protein sequence: CAISYSGSYNEQFF.